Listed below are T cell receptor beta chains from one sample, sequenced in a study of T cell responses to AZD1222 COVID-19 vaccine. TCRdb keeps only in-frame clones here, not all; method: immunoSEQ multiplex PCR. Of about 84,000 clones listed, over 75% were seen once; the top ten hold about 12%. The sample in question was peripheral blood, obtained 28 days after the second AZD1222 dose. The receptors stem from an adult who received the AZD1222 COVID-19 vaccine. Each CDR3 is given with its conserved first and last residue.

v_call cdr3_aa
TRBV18 CASSQGPTTGGRESRAFF
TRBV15 CATSSGRVAGVSETQYF
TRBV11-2 CASSSGLAGVEQFF
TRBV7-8 CASSPRRGQAVEKLFF
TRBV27 CASSPPGRTVPQHF
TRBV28 CASTTHGGRTSGSSTGELFF
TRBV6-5 CASRDADTTKETQYF
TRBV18 CASSPPGGGTQYF
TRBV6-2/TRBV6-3 CASSRGQVEPNEKLFF
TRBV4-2 CASSQEWPPLNSGNTIYF
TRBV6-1 CASSEVTGRNTIYF
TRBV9 CASSVGDRARDNSPLHF
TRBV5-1 CASSPQGAYGYTF
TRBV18 CASSPDRGPYGYTF
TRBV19 CASSIDFGGNSYNEQFF
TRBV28 CASSVVSGANVLTF
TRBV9 CASSVDFRGTEAFF
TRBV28 CASSPAPLYNYGYTF
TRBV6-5 CASSYGFQTGELFF
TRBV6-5 CASSYDRGPPYGYTF
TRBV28 CASIKSGPLREQYF
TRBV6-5 CASSPLGDAPQHF
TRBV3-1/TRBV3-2 CASSPSGGANEKLFF
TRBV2 CASTGTGVQPQHF
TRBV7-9 CASSPLSFHPSQETQYF
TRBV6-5 CASTFSIGTVGNTIYF
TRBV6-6 CASSGGQGIYEQYF
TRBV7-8 CASSLRVGRGHEQYF
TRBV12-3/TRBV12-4 CASGTGGRLFF
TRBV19 CASSPRGRGLNYGYTF
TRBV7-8 CASSLRDGTEAFF
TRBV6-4 CASSDVGQGFSYGYTF
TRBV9 CASSVNERGVYEQYF
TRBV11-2 CASSLSGYEQYF
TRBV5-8 CASSHAGNRAISYNEQFF
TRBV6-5 CASSYLGHRGSDEQFF
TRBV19 CASRPGAGTEAFF
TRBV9 CASSVVGVGGTEAFF
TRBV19 CASSSSPGLAGSQYF
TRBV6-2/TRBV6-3 CASSFNVDTQYF
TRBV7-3 CASSPTEGVMGELFF